This T cell receptor beta chain is from a study of early T cells in non-severe SARS-CoV-2 infection (dated by TCRdb to the early 2020s). For the wider study: Because TCR sequencing relied on bulk RNA taken from unsorted whole blood, pairing of alpha and beta chains was not possible. The paper's findings and limits, for the study overall: Matching against VDJdb was skewed toward anti-spike CD8 responses, likely underestimated virus-specific expansions, and missed private and CD4 specificities.

A word on this clonotype: Its target antigen remains unknown. A much larger clone lies a single base off, so this may be a read error.

The study was a case-control design nested within a healthcare worker cohort in London, UK, with weekly nasopharyngeal swab PCR tests and blood sampling. Between 23 and 31 March 2020, the week of the UK lockdown, healthcare workers were enrolled and then followed up weekly for as long as 16 weeks. The library was made by 5' RACE. The sequencing machine was a NextSeq 500. In the TCR library protocol, unique molecular identifiers were attached to individual cDNA molecules to correct for PCR bias and sequencing error. Sequencing covered both TCR alpha and beta chains, and within each sample the abundances of alpha and beta sequences were tightly co-correlated. The authors processed their data as follows. Decombinator V4 was used to annotate the V gene, J gene and CDR3 of the TCR sequences. TCRs were defined as expanded if a significant change between any two time points was detected under a Poisson model with p below 0.0001. TCR abundances were normalised to the total number of TCRs sequenced per sample and were expressed as counts per million. TRAV1-2 paired with TRAJ12, TRAJ20 or TRAJ33 defined MAIT TCRs, while TRAV10 paired with TRAJ18 defined iNKT TCRs. A search of VDJdb, accessed on 1 November 2021, was run for TCRs annotated to CMV, EBV and SARS-CoV-2, with TCRs annotated for multiple antigens excluded. Using fastp at Q25 and MiXCR, TCRdb reprocessed the public reads and kept productive beta chains. CDR3 protein sequences are deduplicated, and each keeps its most common genes and DNA. V and J calls and clone size were set by TCRdb, not the authors. The sample table records about 27,000 distinct CDR3 sequences; about 2.7% of these occur just once. Approximately 0.72% of the sample is taken by the ten largest.

CDR3 length: 13 amino acids, cysteine to phenylalanine. Just the 39-base CDR3 DNA is kept, in frame starting at base 1. The germline V gene sets CDR1 to SGHTA and CDR2 to FQGNSA. The rearranged chain carries TRBV7-2 and TRBJ1-5, with the D gene call left open. The sequenced sample was whole blood. This sequence was found in an adult who was a healthcare worker with PCR-confirmed SARS-CoV-2 infection or an uninfected control (not recorded which). CDR3 region: CASSLVRNQPQQF. In nucleotides, the sequence is TGTGCCAGCAGCTTAGTCCGTAATCAGCCCCAGCAATTT.